This TCR beta chain was identified in a study of cytomegalovirus exposure and HLA in healthy donors. In regard to this clone: Its antigen remains unidentified.

TCRdb keeps only in-frame clones here, not all; method: immunoSEQ multiplex PCR. Altogether about 140,000 clones are present, around 88% being singletons, with the ten largest covering just under 8%. General study findings and limits: Confirmation in vitro established that a few CMV-associated chains were specific for CMV antigens.

Germline values: CDR1 SGHNT, CDR2 YYREEE (reference sequence). The CDR3 length is 15 residues. With 0 bases removed from V and 3 bases from J, the gap between germline ends came to 11 bases. The chain carries TRBV5-4 and TRBJ2-3; D may be TRBD2 (5 bases). The specimen sequenced was PBMCs. The sequence was collected from a woman between 18 and 29 years old in good health and CMV-seropositive. CDR3: CASSLAGRRTDTQYF. The CDR3 DNA reads TGTGCCAGCAGCTTGGCGGGAAGGAGGACAGATACGCAGTATTTT.